One and the same sample provided the 6 T cell receptor beta chains below, sequenced in a study of shared clonotypes between healthy human individuals (TCRdb year 2020). CD8 naive samples consisted of CD45RO-negative cells that were positively selected for CCR7, yielding a CD45RA+CCR7+ population without TemRA cells. Library method: the immunoSEQ multiplex PCR assay. The source is immuneACCESS, and TCRdb retained only in-frame sequences with V and J called. Part of the clones is not carried over; for the studies checked, unresolved V genes explain less than half of this, and the remainder is unexplained. Recorded for this sample are 2 million to 2.5 million clones; approximately 94% of them occurred a single time. The ten largest clones represent around 1.7% of the sample. The sample was naive CD8+ T cells from PBMCs. The meaning of the sample's cell subset or site label: CD45RA+CCR7+. These receptors were obtained from a man between 18 and 35 years old in good health. Some clones in this sample may be carry-over from other donors' samples.

The rearrangement links TRBV13 to TRBJ1-1, with D maybe TRBD1 (6 bases). The CDR3 length is 13 residues. Germline CDR1 is PRHDT and CDR2 is FYEKMQ (reference sequence). V lost 11 bases, J lost 0 bases, and 13 bases lay in between. CDR3 sequence: CAGEGGLNTEAFF. The CDR3 bases are TGTGCCGGGGAGGGGGGTTTGAACACTGAAGCTTTCTTT. Drawing the rest from reference TRBV13 and TRBJ1-1, the complete variable domain is AAGVIQSPRHLIKEKRETATLKCYPIPRHDTVYWYQQGPGQDPQFLISFYEKMQSDKGSIPDRFSAQQFSDYHSELNMSSLELGDSALYFCAGEGGLNTEAFFGQGTRLTVV.

The V and J genes are TRBV6-1 and TRBJ1-5; TRBD1 aligns across 7 bases. Germline lookup yields CDR1 MNHNS and CDR2 SASEGT. V shed 3 bases and J 5 bases; nucleotides not matched to a gene: 4. The CDR3 is 14 residues long. CDR3 protein: CASSERQGHQPQHF. The CDR3, as DNA: TGTGCCAGCAGTGAGCGACAGGGCCATCAGCCCCAGCATTTT.

Note on this clone: The sample carries other DNA sequences with the same CDR3. The V call is TRBV27, the J call TRBJ2-5; 7 nucleotides agree with TRBD1. Trimming cost V 5 bases and J 5 bases; bases outside gene matches: 8. The CDR3 runs 14 residues. Germline values: CDR1 MNHEY, CDR2 SMNVEV (reference sequence). The CDR3 sequence: CASSLRDRGETQYF. DNA for the CDR3: TGTGCCAGCAGTCTCCGGGACAGAGGGGAGACCCAGTACTTC.

For this clone: A read error may account for a junction end that differs from germline. V and J are TRBV11-3 and TRBJ2-2; 9 bases agree with TRBD2. CDR1 and CDR2 (germline): SGHNT, YENEEA. The CDR3 is 16 amino acids. The CDR3 loop is CASSVRTSVEHRGAVF. CDR3 coding DNA: TGTGCCAGCAGCGTAAGGACTAGCGTAGAACACCGGGGAGCTGTTTTT. Variable domain in full (rest from reference TRBV11-3 and TRBJ2-2): EAGVVQSPRYKIIEKKQPVAFWCNPISGHNTLYWYLQNLGQGPELLIRYENEEAVDDSQLPKDRFSAERLKGVDSTLKIQPAELGDSAVYLCASSVRTSVEHRGAVFGEGSRLTVL.

Here the CDR3 reads CASSLRGAPRETQYF. The CDR3 region has the DNA TGTGCCAGCAGCTTGAGGGGGGCCCCCCGGGAGACCCAGTACTTC. This chain joins TRBV5-6 and TRBJ2-5, with D perhaps being TRBD1 or TRBD2 (6 bases each). Germline V gives CDR1 SGHDT, CDR2 YYEEEE. CDR3 length equals 15 residues. Trimming cost V 1 base and J 5 bases, with 15 bases left between them.

This clone was seen once. CDR3 loop: CAGINPSGPPRGFLYEQYF. CDR3 in DNA: TGCGCCGGCATCAATCCTAGCGGGCCGCCTCGAGGCTTCCTCTACGAGCAGTACTTC. V usage is TRBV5-1 and J usage is TRBJ2-7; 8 positions agree with TRBD2. This CDR3 is 19 amino acids long. J gave up 3 bases and V 10 bases, and 27 bases lay outside the gene matches. Germline V lookup: CDR1 SGHRS, CDR2 YFSETQ. Complete variable domain (other parts from reference TRBV5-1 and TRBJ2-7): KAGVTQTPRYLIKTRGQQVTLSCSPISGHRSVSWYQQTPGQGLQFLFEYFSETQRNKGNFPGRFSGRQFSNSRSEMNVSTLELGDSALYLCAGINPSGPPRGFLYEQYFGPGTRLTVT.